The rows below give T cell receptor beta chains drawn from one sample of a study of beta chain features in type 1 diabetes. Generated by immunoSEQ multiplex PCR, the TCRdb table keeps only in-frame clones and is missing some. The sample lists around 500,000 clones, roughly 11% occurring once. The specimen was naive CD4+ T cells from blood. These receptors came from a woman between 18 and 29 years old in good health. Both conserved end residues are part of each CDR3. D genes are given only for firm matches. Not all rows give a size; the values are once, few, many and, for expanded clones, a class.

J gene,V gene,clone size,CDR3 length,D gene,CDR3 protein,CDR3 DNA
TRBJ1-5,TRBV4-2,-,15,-,CASSQDGAGNQPQHF,TGTGCCAGCAGCCAAGATGGGGCAGGGAATCAGCCCCAGCATTTT
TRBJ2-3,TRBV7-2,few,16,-,CASSLYREFGTDTQYF,TGTGCCAGCAGCTTATATCGGGAGTTTGGGACAGATACGCAGTATTTT
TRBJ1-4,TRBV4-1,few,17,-,CASSQARPAPTNEKLFF,TGCGCCAGCAGCCAAGCCAGGCCAGCCCCGACTAATGAAAAACTGTTTTTT
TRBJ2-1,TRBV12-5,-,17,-,CASAGRGPQESYNEQFF,TGTGCTAGTGCCGGGAGAGGTCCCCAGGAATCCTACAATGAGCAGTTCTTC
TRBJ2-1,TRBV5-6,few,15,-,CASSLLRGDYNEQFF,TGTGCCAGCAGCTTGTTGCGGGGTGACTACAATGAGCAGTTCTTC
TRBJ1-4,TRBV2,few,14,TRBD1,CASNIDRADEKLFF,TGTGCCAGCAACATAGACAGGGCGGACGAAAAACTGTTTTTT
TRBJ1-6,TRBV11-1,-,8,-,CAISPLHF,TGTGCCATTTCACCCCTCCACTTT
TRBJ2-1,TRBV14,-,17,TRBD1,CASSQSRTGKGPEKQFF,TGTGCCAGCAGCCAATCTAGGACAGGGAAGGGTCCAGAGAAGCAGTTCTTC
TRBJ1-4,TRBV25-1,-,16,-,CASSPSHRFPHEKLFF,TGTGCCAGCAGTCCCTCTCACAGGTTCCCTCATGAAAAACTGTTTTTT
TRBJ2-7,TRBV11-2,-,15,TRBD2,CASSSTSGRAYEQYF,TGTGCCAGCAGCTCGACTAGCGGGAGGGCCTACGAGCAGTACTTC
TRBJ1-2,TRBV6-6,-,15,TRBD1,CASSRDRGQIYGYTF,TGTGCCAGCAGTCGGGACAGGGGGCAGATCTATGGCTACACCTTC
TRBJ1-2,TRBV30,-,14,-,CAWTRGYLSYGYTF,TGTGCCTGGACCCGGGGGTACCTAAGCTATGGCTACACCTTC
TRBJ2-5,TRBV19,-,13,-,CASSTGVQETQYF,TGTGCCAGTAGTACAGGTGTTCAGGAGACCCAGTACTTC
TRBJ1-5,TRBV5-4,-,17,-,CASSLPPGRGGNQPQHF,TGTGCCAGCAGCTTGCCTCCGGGGAGAGGCGGCAATCAGCCCCAGCATTTT
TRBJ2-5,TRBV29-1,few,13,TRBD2,CSVARRGVETQYF,TGCAGCGTTGCTCGGCGGGGGGTGGAGACCCAGTACTTC
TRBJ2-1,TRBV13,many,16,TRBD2,CASSPTVAGSYNEQFF,TGTGCCAGCAGCCCCACAGTAGCGGGCTCCTACAATGAGCAGTTCTTC
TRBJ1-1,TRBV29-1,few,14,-,CSVTQLWQNTEAFF,TGCAGCGTAACCCAACTATGGCAGAACACTGAAGCTTTCTTT
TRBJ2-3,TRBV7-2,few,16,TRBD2,CASSITRGGVTDTQYF,TGTGCCAGCAGCATCACGCGGGGGGGCGTCACAGATACGCAGTATTTT
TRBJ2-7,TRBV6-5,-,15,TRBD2,CASSYEGGRAGEQYF,TGTGCCAGCAGTTACGAGGGCGGGAGGGCCGGCGAGCAGTACTTC
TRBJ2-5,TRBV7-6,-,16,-,CASSPFGDGVQETQYF,TGTGCCAGCAGCCCCTTCGGGGACGGTGTTCAAGAGACCCAGTACTTC
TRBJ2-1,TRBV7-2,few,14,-,CASSQQSSYNEQFF,TGTGCCAGCAGCCAACAAAGCTCCTACAATGAGCAGTTCTTC
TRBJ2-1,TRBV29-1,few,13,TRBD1,CSVVRQGRNEQFF,TGCAGCGTTGTCCGACAGGGTAGGAATGAGCAGTTCTTC
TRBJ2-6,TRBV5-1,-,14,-,CASSQGSGANVLTF,TGCGCCAGCAGTCAGGGATCTGGGGCCAACGTCCTGACTTTC
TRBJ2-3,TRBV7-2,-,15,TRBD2,CASSFAGGPTDTQYF,TGTGCCAGCAGCTTCGCGGGGGGGCCTACAGATACGCAGTATTTT
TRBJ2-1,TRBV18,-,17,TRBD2,CASSPRTSGPYEGEQFF,TGTGCCAGCTCACCCCGGACTAGCGGCCCCTATGAGGGTGAGCAGTTCTTC
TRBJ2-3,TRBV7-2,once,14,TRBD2,CASIILAGRDTQYF,TGTGCCAGCATCATCCTAGCGGGACGAGATACGCAGTATTTT
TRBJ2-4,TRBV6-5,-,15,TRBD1,CASSPSRQGGNIQYF,TGTGCCAGCAGCCCCTCGCGACAGGGGGGAAACATTCAGTACTTC
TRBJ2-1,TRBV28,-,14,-,CASRPGGAGNEQFF,TGTGCCAGCAGGCCGGGTGGGGCAGGGAATGAGCAGTTCTTC
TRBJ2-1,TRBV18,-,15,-,CASSVRTEAYNEQFF,TGTGCCAGCTCAGTCCGGACAGAAGCCTACAATGAGCAGTTCTTC
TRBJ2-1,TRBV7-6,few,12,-,CASRLLGNEQFF,TGTGCCAGCAGACTCCTCGGGAATGAGCAGTTCTTC
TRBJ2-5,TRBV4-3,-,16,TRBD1,CASSQDGDRTSETQYF,TGCGCCAGCAGCCAAGATGGGGACAGGACATCGGAGACCCAGTACTTC
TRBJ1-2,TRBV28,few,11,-,CASSQGNGYTF,TGTGCCAGCAGCCAGGGTAATGGCTACACCTTC
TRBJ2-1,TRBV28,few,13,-,CASSLPALNEQFF,TGTGCCAGCAGTCTCCCGGCCCTAAATGAGCAGTTCTTC
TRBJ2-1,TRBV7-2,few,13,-,CASSLWDVGEQFF,TGTGCCAGCAGCTTGTGGGACGTTGGGGAGCAGTTCTTC
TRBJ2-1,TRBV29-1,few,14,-,CSVDPGSSYNEQFF,TGCAGCGTTGATCCGGGTAGCTCCTACAATGAGCAGTTCTTC
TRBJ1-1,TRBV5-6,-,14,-,CASSRGPTNTEAFF,TGTGCCAGCAGCCGGGGACCGACGAACACTGAAGCTTTCTTT
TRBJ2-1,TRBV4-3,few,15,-,CASSLSGTNNNEQFF,TGCGCCAGCAGCTTATCCGGGACAAACAACAATGAGCAGTTCTTC
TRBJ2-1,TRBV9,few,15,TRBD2,CASSASGGVYNEQFF,TGTGCCAGCAGCGCTAGCGGGGGGGTCTACAATGAGCAGTTCTTC
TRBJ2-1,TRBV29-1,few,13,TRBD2,CSVGLAGVYEQFF,TGCAGCGTTGGACTAGCGGGAGTGTATGAGCAGTTCTTC
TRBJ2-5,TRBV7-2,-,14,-,CASSLEALEETQYF,TGTGCCAGCAGCTTAGAGGCGCTCGAGGAGACCCAGTACTTC
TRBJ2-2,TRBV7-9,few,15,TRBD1,CASSYRQGPTGELFF,TGTGCCAGCAGCTATAGACAGGGGCCGACCGGGGAGCTGTTTTTT
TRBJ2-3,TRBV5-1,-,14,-,CASSFAGPVDTQYF,TGCGCCAGCAGCTTCGCGGGACCCGTAGATACGCAGTATTTT
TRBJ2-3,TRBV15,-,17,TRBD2,CATSREGSGRGSDTQYF,TGTGCCACCAGCAGAGAGGGTAGCGGGAGGGGATCGGATACGCAGTATTTT